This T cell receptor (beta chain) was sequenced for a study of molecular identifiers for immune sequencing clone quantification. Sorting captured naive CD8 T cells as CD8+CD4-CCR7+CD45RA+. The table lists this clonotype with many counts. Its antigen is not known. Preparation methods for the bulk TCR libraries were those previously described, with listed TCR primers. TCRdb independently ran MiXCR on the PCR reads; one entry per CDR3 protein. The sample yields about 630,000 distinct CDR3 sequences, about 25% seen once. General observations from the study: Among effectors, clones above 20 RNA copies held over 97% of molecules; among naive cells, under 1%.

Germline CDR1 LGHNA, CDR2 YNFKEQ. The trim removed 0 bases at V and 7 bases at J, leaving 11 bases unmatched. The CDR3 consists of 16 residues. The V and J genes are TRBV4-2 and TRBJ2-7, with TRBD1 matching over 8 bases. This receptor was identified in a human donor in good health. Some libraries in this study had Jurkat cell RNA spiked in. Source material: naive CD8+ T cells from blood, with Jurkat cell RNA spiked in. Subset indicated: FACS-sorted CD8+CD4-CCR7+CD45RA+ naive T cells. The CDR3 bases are TGTGCCAGCAGCCAAGAGGGCAGGGGGCTGTCGTATGAGCAGTACTTC. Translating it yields CASSQEGRGLSYEQYF.